The present T cell receptor (beta chain) was sequenced within a study of vaccination and CD4 T cells after COVID-19. This clonotype has a handful of counts. MiXCR, run by TCRdb on the PCR reads, gives a single entry per CDR3 protein. The sample holds about 20,000 distinct CDR3 sequences, around three fifths seen once. This sequence originates from a human donor who had recovered from COVID-19. Sequenced material: CD4+ T cells from blood, taken after SARS-CoV-2 vaccination.

In DNA form, the CDR3 reads TGTGCCAGCAGCCAGGGTCGCGAGACCCCCGAGCAGTACTTC. Its translation is CASSQGRETPEQYF. This chain links TRBV7-6 with TRBJ2-7, with D perhaps matching TRBD1 (5 bases). V lost 5 bases and J 6 bases, leaving 17 bases between the germline ends. Germline CDR1 reads SGHVS; CDR2 reads FNYEAQ. This CDR3 is built from 14 residues.